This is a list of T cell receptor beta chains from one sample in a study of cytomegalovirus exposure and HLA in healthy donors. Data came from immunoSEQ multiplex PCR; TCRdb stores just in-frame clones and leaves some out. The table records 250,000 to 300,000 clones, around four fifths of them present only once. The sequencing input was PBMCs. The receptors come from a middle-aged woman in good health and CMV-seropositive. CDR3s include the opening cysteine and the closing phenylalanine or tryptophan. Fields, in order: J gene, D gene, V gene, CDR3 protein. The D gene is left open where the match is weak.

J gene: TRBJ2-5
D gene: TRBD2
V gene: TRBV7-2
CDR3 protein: CASRSRLAGVSVETQYF

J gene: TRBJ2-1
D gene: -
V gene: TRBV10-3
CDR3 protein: CAIRKDSNNEQFF

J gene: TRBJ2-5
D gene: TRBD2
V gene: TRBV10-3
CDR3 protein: CAIGMTSGRVFQETQYF

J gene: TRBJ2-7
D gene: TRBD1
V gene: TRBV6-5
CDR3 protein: CASSGTGGIYEQYF

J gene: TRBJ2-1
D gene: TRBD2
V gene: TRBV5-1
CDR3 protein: CASSLPLAGDHRQFF

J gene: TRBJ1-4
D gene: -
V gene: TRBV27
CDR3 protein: CASTSGGNEKLFF

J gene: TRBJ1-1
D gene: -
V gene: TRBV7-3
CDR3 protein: CASSSYRETEAFF

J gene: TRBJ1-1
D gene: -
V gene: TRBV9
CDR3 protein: CASSVGGGFTEAFF

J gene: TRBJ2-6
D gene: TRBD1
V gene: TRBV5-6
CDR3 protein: CASSLYMRQGSSGANVLTF

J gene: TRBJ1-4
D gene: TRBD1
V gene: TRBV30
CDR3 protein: CAWEPGTVDATNEKLFF

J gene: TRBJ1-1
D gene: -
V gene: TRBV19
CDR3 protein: CASSIAGANTEAFF

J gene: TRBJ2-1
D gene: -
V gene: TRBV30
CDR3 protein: CAWSYLIGINEQFF

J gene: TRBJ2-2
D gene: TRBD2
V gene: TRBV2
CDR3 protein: CASRGTSANTGELFF

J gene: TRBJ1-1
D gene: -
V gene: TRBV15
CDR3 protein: CATSRDTGNTEAFF

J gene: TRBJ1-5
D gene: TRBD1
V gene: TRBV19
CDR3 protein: CASSTGQGYQPQHF

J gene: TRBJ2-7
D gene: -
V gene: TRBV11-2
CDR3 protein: CASSLWAGDHEQYF

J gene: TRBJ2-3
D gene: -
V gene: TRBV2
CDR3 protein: CASSEALVGDTQYF

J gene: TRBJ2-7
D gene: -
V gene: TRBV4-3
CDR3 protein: CASSRGYFPPSYEQYF

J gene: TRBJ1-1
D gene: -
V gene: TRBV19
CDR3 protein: CASSIGRGRGTEAFF

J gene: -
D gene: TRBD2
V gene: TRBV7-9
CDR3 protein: CASSLVTSGRPEQYF